Each of the 8 T cell receptor beta chains below was sequenced from the same sample in a study of technical replicates of blood from several donors. Sequencing used immunoSEQ multiplex PCR; TCRdb keeps in-frame clones, though not all of them. The sample has around 90,000 clones, over 90% seen once. The sample comprised T cells isolated from PBMCs. The receptor set was obtained from a human donor in good health.

This chain links TRBV5-1 with TRBJ2-7; 8 bases agree with TRBD2. The germline CDR1 and CDR2 sequences are SGHRS and YFSETQ. There are 15 residues in the CDR3. With 3 bases clipped from V and 5 bases from J, the junction kept 10 bases outside the gene matches. CDR3 DNA: TGCGCCAGCAGCTCACCACTAACGGGAGGGCACGAGCAGTACTTC. Residues: CASSSPLTGGHEQYF.

The chain combines TRBV6-1 with TRBJ2-7; 7 nucleotides line up with TRBD2. Trimming removed 10 bases from V and 1 base from J; junction bases left unmatched: 7. CDR1 and CDR2 (germline): MNHNS, SASEGT. This CDR3 is built from 13 residues. The CDR3, as DNA: TGTGCCATTACGACTAGCTGGTCCTACGAGCAGTACTTC. This codes for CAITTSWSYEQYF.

The V call is TRBV6-1, the J call TRBJ2-7, with a weak D call TRBD2 (6 bases). This CDR3 is 14 amino acids long. V lost 1 base, J lost 4 bases, and 11 bases lay in between. CDR1 and CDR2 from the germline V gene are MNHNS and SASEGT. CDR3 DNA sequence: TGTGCCAGCAGTGAAGGACTAGTTGTATACGAGCAGTACTTC. Encoded protein: CASSEGLVVYEQYF.

This chain links TRBV19 with TRBJ1-1; 7 bases map to TRBD1. V gave up 5 bases and J gave up 3 bases; unmatched junction bases: 3. This CDR3 is 13 amino acids long. CDR1 and CDR2 (germline): LNHDA, SQIVND (reference sequence). The CDR3 coding sequence is TGTGCCAGTAGTCCTCAGGGGGACACTGAAGCTTTCTTT. Its protein product is CASSPQGDTEAFF. Combining the CDR3 with reference TRBV19 and TRBJ1-1 gives the whole variable domain DGGITQSPKYLFRKEGQNVTLSCEQNLNHDAMYWYRQDPGQGLRLIYYSQIVNDFQKGDIAEGYSVSREKKESFPLTVTSAQKNPTAFYLCASSPQGDTEAFFGQGTRLTVV.

The J gene is TRBJ2-1, the V gene TRBV10-3; perhaps TRBD1 as D (6 bases). This CDR3 has 13 amino acids. Germline V gene lookup returns CDR1 ENHRY and CDR2 SYGVKD. The V and J ends lost 6 bases and 5 bases respectively, with 11 bases between them. CDR3 in amino acids: CAISPGHNNEQFF. The CDR3 DNA follows: TGTGCCATCAGCCCGGGACACAACAATGAGCAGTTCTTC.

V is TRBV6-5 and J is TRBJ2-5; 8 nucleotides align to TRBD2. Trimming at V came to 3 bases and at J to 4 bases, leaving 7 bases not matched to a gene. Germline values: CDR1 MNHEY, CDR2 SVGAGI. The CDR3 is 15 amino acids. CDR3 loop: CASSYPGLEGETQYF. DNA of the CDR3: TGTGCCAGCAGTTATCCGGGACTAGAAGGAGAGACCCAGTACTTC.

The chain joins TRBV29-1 to TRBJ2-3; TRBD1 is a possible D gene (6 bases). V shed 7 bases and J shed 2 bases, with 13 bases lying between them. CDR1 is SQVTM and CDR2 is ANQGSEA in the germline V gene. This CDR3 contains 13 residues. This chain's CDR3 is CSGVGAITDTQYF. In DNA form, the CDR3 reads TGCAGCGGAGTGGGGGCTATCACAGATACGCAGTATTTT.

The rearrangement links TRBV13 to TRBJ2-7; 13 bases match TRBD2. This CDR3 has 15 residues. Germline CDR1 reads PRHDT; CDR2 reads FYEKMQ (reference sequence). V lost 4 bases and J lost 5; bases outside the gene matches: 5. The CDR3 is CASSWTSGSFNEQYF. DNA for the CDR3: TGTGCCAGCAGCTGGACTAGCGGGAGTTTTAACGAGCAGTACTTC.